This T cell receptor beta chain was identified in a study of shared clonotypes between healthy human individuals. Points from the study as a whole: Exclusively blood specimens were collected; tissue repertoires likely differ. Relative to their counterparts shared across all four donors, non-shared clonotypes exhibited diminished generation probabilities. Incompleteness in sorted-subset sequencing, despite large depth, was shown by rarefaction. Memory subsets generally showed lower estimated richness than naive subsets.

Remarks on this clone: Its target is unknown.

Between the trimmed V and J ends, which lost 0 bases and 8 bases, there was a span of 10 bases. Germline V CDR1 and CDR2: MNHEY, SVGAGI. The CDR3 length is 13 residues. Sequencing was performed with immunoSEQ multiplex PCR; in TCRdb, only in-frame clones are kept and a portion is missing. This sample has under 600,000 clones, with 95% to 97% found just once. The chain recombines TRBV6-5 with TRBJ1-2; no definite D call. The clonotype originates from a woman between 25 and 40 years old in good health. Sequencing was done on a sample of naive CD4+ T cells sorted from blood. Subset denoted: CD45RA+ positively selected. In DNA, the CDR3 is TGTGCCAGCAGTTACTCCAAAGTGTGGGGCTACACCTTC. The encoded protein is CASSYSKVWGYTF.